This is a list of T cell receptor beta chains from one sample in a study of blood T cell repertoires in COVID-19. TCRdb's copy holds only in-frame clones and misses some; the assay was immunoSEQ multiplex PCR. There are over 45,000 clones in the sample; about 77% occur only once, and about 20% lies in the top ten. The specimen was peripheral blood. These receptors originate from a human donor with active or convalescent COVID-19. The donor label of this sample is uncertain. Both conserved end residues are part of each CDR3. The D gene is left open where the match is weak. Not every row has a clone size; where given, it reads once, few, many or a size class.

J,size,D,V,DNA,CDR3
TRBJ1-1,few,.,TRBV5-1,TGCGCCAGCAGCTTGATCAGGGAAACTGAAGCTTTCTTT,CASSLIRETEAFF
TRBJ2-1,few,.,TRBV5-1,TGCGCCAGCAGCTTGCGGAGGGAACAAAATGAGCAGTTCTTC,CASSLRREQNEQFF
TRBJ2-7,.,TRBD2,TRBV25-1,TGTGCCAGCAGGACCTCCGGGACTAGCGGGATGTCCTACGAGCAGTACTTC,CASRTSGTSGMSYEQYF
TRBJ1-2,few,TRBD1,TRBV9,TGTGCCAGCAGCCAGACGACAGGGGAGAGTGGCTACACCTTC,CASSQTTGESGYTF
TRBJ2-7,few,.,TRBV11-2,TGTGCCAGCAGCTTAGCCGCCAGCGGGTACCTCTCCTACGAGCAGTACTTC,CASSLAASGYLSYEQYF
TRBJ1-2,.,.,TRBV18,TGTGCCAGCTCCCCCAGCGGGGCAAACTATGGCTACACCTTC,CASSPSGANYGYTF
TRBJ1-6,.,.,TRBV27,TGTGCCAGCAGTGCGCTTAATGTGGGGGGACGGTCACCCCTCCACTTT,CASSALNVGGRSPLHF
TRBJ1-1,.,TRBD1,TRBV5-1,TGCGCCAGCAGCTTAACAGGGGCTCCAGCTATTCACACTGAAGCTTTCTTT,CASSLTGAPAIHTEAFF
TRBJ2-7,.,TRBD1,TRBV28,TGTGCCAGCAGCAGGACAGGGTACGAGCAGTACTTC,CASSRTGYEQYF
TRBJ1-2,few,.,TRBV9,TGTGCCAGCAGCGTAGATGGCAGTTACTATGGCTACACCTTC,CASSVDGSYYGYTF
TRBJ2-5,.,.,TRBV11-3,TGTGCCAGCAGCTTGGGCGGGGTCCAAGAGACCCAGTACTTC,CASSLGGVQETQYF
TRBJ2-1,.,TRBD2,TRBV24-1,TGTGCCACCAGTGTAAGTGGCAGGGAGGGCTACAATGAGCAGTTCTTC,CATSVSGREGYNEQFF
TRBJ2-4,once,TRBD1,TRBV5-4,TGTGCCAGCAGCTTGATAGGACAGGGGACAAACATTCAGTACTTC,CASSLIGQGTNIQYF
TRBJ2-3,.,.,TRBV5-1,TGCGCCAGCAGCTTGGAAGGGGATGGGAGCACAGATACGCAGTATTTT,CASSLEGDGSTDTQYF
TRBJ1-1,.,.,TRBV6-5,TGTGCCAGCAGTTACGCGGTGAACACTGAAGCTTTCTTT,CASSYAVNTEAFF
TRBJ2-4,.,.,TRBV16,TGTGCCAGCAGCCCGGGTCGCGGGACCCTAGCCAAAAACATTCAGTACTTC,CASSPGRGTLAKNIQYF
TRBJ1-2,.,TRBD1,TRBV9,TGTGCCAGCAGCCCGCGACAGGGGGTAGGGTATGGCTACACCTTC,CASSPRQGVGYGYTF
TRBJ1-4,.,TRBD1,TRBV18,TGTGCCAGCTCAACTACCGACAGGGGTTCCGGAAAACTGTTTTTT,CASSTTDRGSGKLFF
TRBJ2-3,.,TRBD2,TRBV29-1,TGCAGCGTTCTAGCGGGCACAGATACGCAGTATTTT,CSVLAGTDTQYF
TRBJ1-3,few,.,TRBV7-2,TGTGCCAGCAGCTTAACTGGACTGACAGGCTCTGGAAACACCATATATTTT,CASSLTGLTGSGNTIYF
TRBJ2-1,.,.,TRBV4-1,TGCGCCAGCAGCCACCTCGGGACTGGCCCCTACAATGAGCAGTTCTTC,CASSHLGTGPYNEQFF
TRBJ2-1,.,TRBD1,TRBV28,TGTGCCAGCAGTACCCCGTCCGGGACAGGGAACAATGAGCAGTTCTTC,CASSTPSGTGNNEQFF
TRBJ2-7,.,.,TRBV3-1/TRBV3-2,TGTGCCAGCAGCTGGGGCGGACAGTCCTACGAGCAGTACTTC,CASSWGGQSYEQYF
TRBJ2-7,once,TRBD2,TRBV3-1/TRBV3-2,TGTGCCAACCTCCTAGCGGGGGGGGTCTACGAGCAGTACTTC,CANLLAGGVYEQYF
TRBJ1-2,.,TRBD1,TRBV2,TGTGCCAGCAGTGGGGGACAGGGAGGGTATGGCTACACCTTC,CASSGGQGGYGYTF
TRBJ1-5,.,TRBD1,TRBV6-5,TGTGCCATTTCGAGACAGGGAAATCAGCCCCAGCATTTT,CAISRQGNQPQHF
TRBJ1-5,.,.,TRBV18,TGTGCCAGCTCACCACCGACCAGGGGTCAGCCCCAGCATTTT,CASSPPTRGQPQHF